A single sample is the source of the 25 T cell receptor beta chains below, sequenced in a study of blood T cells in healthy people across ages. A second about 7 to 11 cycle PCR used barcoded and J-beta primers. TCRdb re-derived calls from the 5' RACE reads in MiXCR, one entry per CDR3 protein. The repertoire holds about 780,000 distinct CDR3 sequences, with 35% to 50% as singletons. The sequenced sample consisted of blood. Receptor source: an elderly man in good health.

CDR3 sequence reads: CASSPERGEQFF. CDR3 DNA sequence: TGCGCCAGCAGCCCTGAGAGAGGTGAGCAGTTCTTC. The chain joins TRBV5-1 to TRBJ2-1, with D hard to call. Trimming left V 4 bases short and J 9 bases short, with 11 bases between. Germline CDR1 and CDR2: SGHRS and YFSETQ. The CDR3 runs to 12 residues.

J is TRBJ2-7 and V is TRBV3-1; the match to TRBD2 covers 8 bases. V gave up 1 base and J gave up 1 base; unmatched junction bases: 6. From germline, CDR1 is LGHDT and CDR2 YNNKEL (reference sequence). The CDR3 sequence is 16 residues long. CDR3 DNA: TGTGCCAGCAGCCAAGGGCGGGGGGCCAGATCCTACGAGCAGTACTTC. The encoded protein is CASSQGRGARSYEQYF.

The gene calls are TRBV29-1 and TRBJ1-5; no reliable D call. V was shortened by 6 bases and J by 3 bases, with 12 bases between the two germline ends. The germline CDR1 and CDR2 sequences are SQVTM and ANQGSEA. This CDR3 has 13 residues. CDR3 sequence: CSVGGPDNQPQHF. The CDR3 DNA sequence: TGCAGCGTGGGAGGACCAGACAATCAGCCCCAGCATTTT.

This clonotype was detected once. This sequence joins TRBV9 and TRBJ2-3; TRBD2 agrees at 11 bases. Trimming cost V 4 bases and J 5 bases; bases outside gene matches: 6. The length of the CDR3 is 15 residues. Germline CDR1 SGDLS, CDR2 YYNGEE. In nucleotides, the CDR3 is TGTGCCAGCAGCCAAACTAGCGGGGGCCGAGATACGCAGTATTTT. This codes for CASSQTSGGRDTQYF.

This clonotype was seen only once. The conserved closing phenylalanine or tryptophan is absent in this CDR3, likely reflecting a read error. The chain links TRBV5-5 to TRBJ2-5; 10 nucleotides match TRBD1. The J call may be mistaken, given a closer DNA end match to TRBJ2-7. The CDR3 has 14 amino acids. Germline assignment: CDR1 SGHKS and CDR2 YYEKEE (reference sequence). The CDR3: CASSFGTGAYEQYS. CDR3 DNA sequence: TGTGCCAGCAGCTTTGGGACAGGGGCCTACGAGCAGTACTCC.

This clonotype turned up a few times. V and J are TRBV6-6 and TRBJ2-5; TRBD1 is a possible D gene (5 bases). The J call is doubtful: the DNA matches TRBJ2-7 better. The germline CDR1 and CDR2 sequences are MNHNY and SVGAGI (reference sequence). This CDR3 region has 13 residues. The CDR3 DNA reads TGTGCCAGCAGTCGCCAGGGTCGCAACGAGCAGTACTTC. It translates to CASSRQGRNEQYF.

The chain carries TRBV3-1 and TRBJ2-1; no clear D. Deletions cut 1 base from V and 4 bases from J, with 5 bases between. CDR3 size: 13 residues. Germline CDR1 reads LGHDT; CDR2 reads YNNKEL (reference sequence). CDR3 region: CASSQGNYNEQFF. The CDR3 DNA reads as TGTGCCAGCAGCCAAGGGAATTACAATGAGCAGTTCTTC.

The CDR3 coding sequence is TGTGCTAGCATCGGGAGGAGGGAAGATGAGCAGTTCTTC. Translated: CASIGRREDEQFF. The chain combines TRBV12-5 with TRBJ2-1; TRBD2 matches 7 bases. V was pared by 9 bases and J by 8 bases, with 10 bases of the junction left unmatched. CDR1 is LGHNT and CDR2 is FRNRAP in the germline V gene. This CDR3 contains 13 residues.

The chain has TRBV20-1 and TRBJ2-1, with D possibly being TRBD1 or TRBD2 (5 bases each). The V gene lost 0 bases and the J gene lost 5 bases, with 23 bases spanning the gap. Germline lookup yields CDR1 DFQATT and CDR2 SNEGSKA (reference sequence). The CDR3 covers 18 residues. The CDR3 region is CSARDLRELGVVHNEQFF. The CDR3 DNA reads TGCAGTGCTAGAGATCTCAGGGAACTAGGCGTAGTACACAATGAGCAGTTCTTC.

The rearrangement joins TRBV12-3 or TRBV12-4 to TRBJ1-4; D gene unclear. The V end was cut by 1 base, the J end by 8 bases, with 11 bases between. CDR3 length equals 14 residues. The DNA of the CDR3 is TGTGCCAGCAGTTTAGGCTGGGTTGGAGAAAAACTGTTTTTT. It yields the protein CASSLGWVGEKLFF.

CDR3 region: CANNALAGGYEQYF. In DNA, the CDR3 is TGTGCCAACAACGCCCTAGCGGGAGGCTACGAGCAGTACTTC. This chain uses TRBV6-2 or TRBV6-3 with TRBJ2-7; 11 bases line up with TRBD2. V was pared by 10 bases and J by 3 bases, with 8 bases of the junction left unmatched. In germline, CDR1 is MNHEY, CDR2 SVGEGT. This CDR3 contains 14 residues.

J is TRBJ2-1 and V is TRBV29-1; D perhaps matches TRBD1 (6 bases). The CDR3 extends over 12 amino acids. The V end lost 7 bases, the J end lost 5 bases, and 12 bases lay between the germline ends. CDR1 and CDR2 from the germline V gene are SQVTM and ANQGSEA. The CDR3 protein is CSADRTDNEQFF. CDR3 in DNA: TGCAGCGCAGACAGGACAGACAATGAGCAGTTCTTC.

The rearrangement uses TRBV27 and TRBJ1-5, with D possibly TRBD1 on 6 matching bases. This CDR3 contains 14 residues. CDR1 is MNHEY and CDR2 is SMNVEV in the germline V gene (reference sequence). The V end was cut by 6 bases, the J end by 5 bases, with 14 bases between. CDR3 amino acids: CASRPTGRYQPQHF. The DNA for the CDR3 is TGTGCCAGCAGACCCACAGGGAGATATCAGCCCCAGCATTTT.

This clonotype appeared a few times. The V call is TRBV29-1, the J call TRBJ2-3, with 7 bases matching TRBD1. The J segment lost 4 bases and the V segment lost 7 bases, leaving 11 bases of the junction unmatched. Germline CDR1 is SQVTM and CDR2 is ANQGSEA. The CDR3 spans 14 residues. In nucleotides, the CDR3 is TGCAGCGCAAAACAGGGGCCAGGGGCAGATACGCAGTATTTT. Its translation: CSAKQGPGADTQYF.

In its sample, this clonotype was seen many times. The chain joins TRBV9 to TRBJ2-3, with 7 positions matching TRBD1. Germline V CDR1 and CDR2: SGDLS, YYNGEE. CDR3 length: 14 residues. V shed 4 bases and J 2 bases; nucleotides not matched to a gene: 4. For the CDR3, the DNA is TGTGCCAGCAGCATACAGGGGTCCACAGATACGCAGTATTTT. It codes for CASSIQGSTDTQYF.

This clonotype showed up just a few times. The gene calls are TRBV7-3 and TRBJ2-1; D tentatively fits TRBD1 or TRBD2 (5 bases each). V lost 0 bases and J lost 7, with 10 bases in between. Germline-derived CDR1 and CDR2 are SGHTA and FQGTGA. The CDR3 has 14 residues. CDR3 in amino acids: CASSLTGWGNEQFF. CDR3 DNA sequence: TGTGCCAGCAGCTTAACGGGTTGGGGGAATGAGCAGTTCTTC.

This clonotype was detected a few times. The rearrangement links TRBV4-3 to TRBJ1-1; D uncertain. CDR3 length equals 13 residues. Looked up from germline, CDR1 is LGHNA and CDR2 is YSLEER. The V end was cut by 4 bases, the J end by 2 bases, with 8 bases between. Here the CDR3 reads CASSRGSNTEAFF. CDR3 in DNA: TGCGCCAGCAGCCGGGGTTCCAACACTGAAGCTTTCTTT.

This clonotype was counted a few times. The chain links TRBV7-3 to TRBJ2-1; weak D call: TRBD2 (6 bases). The CDR3 consists of 15 residues. Per germline, CDR1 SGHTA and CDR2 FQGTGA. Trimming took 2 bases from V and 6 from J, leaving 14 bases between them. CDR3 in amino acids: CASSLGGAGPNEQFF. DNA of the CDR3: TGTGCCAGCAGCTTAGGCGGGGCCGGGCCCAATGAGCAGTTCTTC.

The chain joins TRBV5-6 to TRBJ2-7; D not resolved. V shed 0 bases and J shed 2 bases, with 12 bases lying between them. The CDR3 runs to 15 residues. The germline CDR1 and CDR2 sequences are SGHDT and YYEEEE. This CDR3 is CASSLVEGGAYEQYF. CDR3 bases: TGTGCCAGCAGCTTGGTTGAAGGCGGAGCCTACGAGCAGTACTTC.

This chain connects TRBV5-5 to TRBJ2-7; TRBD1 agrees at 7 bases. CDR3 size: 14 residues. CDR1 is SGHKS and CDR2 is YYEKEE in the germline V gene (reference sequence). Trimming cost V 3 bases and J 3 bases; bases outside gene matches: 6. The CDR3 DNA reads TGTGCCAGCAGCTGGCTCTCAGGGGGCTACGAGCAGTACTTC. Protein product: CASSWLSGGYEQYF. Drawing the rest from reference TRBV5-5 and TRBJ2-7, the complete variable domain is DAGVTQSPTHLIKTRGQQVTLRCSPISGHKSVSWYQQVLGQGPQFIFQYYEKEERGRGNFPDRFSARQFPNYSSELNVNALLLGDSALYLCASSWLSGGYEQYFGPGTRLTVT.

V usage is TRBV28 and J usage is TRBJ2-1; 9 nucleotides align to TRBD1. The germline V gene has CDR1 MDHEN and CDR2 SYDVKM. V shed 6 bases and J 4 bases; nucleotides not matched to a gene: 7. This CDR3 spans 15 amino acids. The CDR3 loop reads CASRPNRGLYNEQFF. DNA of the CDR3: TGTGCCAGCAGACCTAACAGGGGGCTATACAATGAGCAGTTCTTC.

This chain uses TRBV12-3 or TRBV12-4 with TRBJ1-5; D gene ambiguous. The germline V and J ends were trimmed by 5 bases and 4 bases, with 12 bases remaining between them. The CDR3 totals 14 residues. The CDR3 here is CASSKATQNQPQHF. For the CDR3, the DNA is TGTGCCAGCAGTAAGGCGACACAGAATCAGCCCCAGCATTTT.

The chain joins TRBV20-1 to TRBJ2-5; D gene unclear. Gene TRBJ2-7 matches the end of the DNA better, so the J call may be wrong. This CDR3 is 10 amino acids long. Per germline, CDR1 DFQATT and CDR2 SNEGSKA (reference sequence). Written as DNA, the CDR3 is TGCAGTGCGGGGTCCCACGAGCAGTACTTC. Translating gives CSAGSHEQYF.

As DNA, the CDR3 is TGTGCCACCAGCAGAGACCAAGGAACAGGGAAACTAGCCAAAAACATTCAGTACTTC. This encodes CATSRDQGTGKLAKNIQYF. This chain joins TRBV15 and TRBJ2-4; maybe TRBD1 (6 bases). This CDR3 spans 19 amino acids. V gave up 0 bases and J gave up 0 bases, with 18 bases separating them. From germline, CDR1 is LNHNV and CDR2 YYDKDF (reference sequence).

The chain carries TRBV9 and TRBJ2-1; 8 bases map to TRBD2. V gave up 2 bases and J gave up 7 bases; unmatched junction bases: 8. The CDR3 contains 15 residues. Germline values: CDR1 SGDLS, CDR2 YYNGEE. The DNA of the CDR3 is TGTGCCAGCAGCGTGATTAGCGGGATTGAGAATGAGCAGTTCTTC. It is translated as CASSVISGIENEQFF.